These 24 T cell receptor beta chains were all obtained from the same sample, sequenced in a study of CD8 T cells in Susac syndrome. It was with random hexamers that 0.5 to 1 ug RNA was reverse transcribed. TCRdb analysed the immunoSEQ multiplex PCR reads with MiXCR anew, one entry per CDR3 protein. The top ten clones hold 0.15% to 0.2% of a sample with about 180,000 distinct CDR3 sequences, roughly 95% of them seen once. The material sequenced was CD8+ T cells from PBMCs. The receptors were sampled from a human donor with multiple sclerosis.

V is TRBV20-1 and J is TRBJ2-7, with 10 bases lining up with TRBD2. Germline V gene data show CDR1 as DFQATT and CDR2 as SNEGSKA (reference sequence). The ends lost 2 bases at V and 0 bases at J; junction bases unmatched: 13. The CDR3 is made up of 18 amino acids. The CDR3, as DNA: TGCAGTGCTAGAAAACGCGGACTAGCGGTCCCGAGCTCCTACGAGCAGTACTTC. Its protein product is CSARKRGLAVPSSYEQYF.

The CDR3 DNA sequence: TGTGCCAGCGGCCATGGACTAGCCTTCCTGAATGAGCAGTTCTTC. Residues: CASGHGLAFLNEQFF. The chain couples TRBV27 to TRBJ2-1, with 8 bases matching TRBD2. Germline V gives CDR1 MNHEY, CDR2 SMNVEV (reference sequence). Trimming cost V 8 bases and J 7 bases; bases outside gene matches: 13. The CDR3 length is 15 residues.

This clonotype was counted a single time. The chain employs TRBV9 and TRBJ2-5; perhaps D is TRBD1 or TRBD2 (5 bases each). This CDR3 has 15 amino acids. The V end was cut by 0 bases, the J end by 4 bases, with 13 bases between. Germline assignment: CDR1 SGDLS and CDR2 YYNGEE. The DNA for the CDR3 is TGTGCCAGCAGCGTAGCCTCGTCGGGGCGAGAGACCCAGTACTTC. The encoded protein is CASSVASSGRETQYF.

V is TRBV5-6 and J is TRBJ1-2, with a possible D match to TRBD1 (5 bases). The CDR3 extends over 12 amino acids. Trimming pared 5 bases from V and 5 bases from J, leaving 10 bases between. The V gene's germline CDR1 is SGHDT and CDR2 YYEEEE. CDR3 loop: CASRGVWYGYTF. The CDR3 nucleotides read TGTGCCAGCAGAGGGGTTTGGTATGGCTACACCTTC.

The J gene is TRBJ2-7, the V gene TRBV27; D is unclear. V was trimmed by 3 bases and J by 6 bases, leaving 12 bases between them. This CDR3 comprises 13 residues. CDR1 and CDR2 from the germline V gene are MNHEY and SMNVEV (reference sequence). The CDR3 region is CASSLGEYGEQYF. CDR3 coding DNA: TGTGCCAGCAGTTTGGGCGAGTACGGCGAGCAGTACTTC.

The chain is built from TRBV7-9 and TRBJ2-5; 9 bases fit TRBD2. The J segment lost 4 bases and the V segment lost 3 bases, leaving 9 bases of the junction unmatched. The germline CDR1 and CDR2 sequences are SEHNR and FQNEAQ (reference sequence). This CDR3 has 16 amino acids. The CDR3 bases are TGTGCCAGCAGCTTGGGCAGCGGGAGGTCCTCAGAGACCCAGTACTTC. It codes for CASSLGSGRSSETQYF.

CDR3 DNA: TGCAGCGTTGAAGGGAATAGCTGGGAGACCCAGTACTTC. Protein product: CSVEGNSWETQYF. The chain is built from TRBV29-1 and TRBJ2-5, with D unclear. The CDR3 consists of 13 residues. Germline CDR1 SQVTM, CDR2 ANQGSEA. V dropped 1 base and J dropped 5 bases, with 11 bases sitting between them.

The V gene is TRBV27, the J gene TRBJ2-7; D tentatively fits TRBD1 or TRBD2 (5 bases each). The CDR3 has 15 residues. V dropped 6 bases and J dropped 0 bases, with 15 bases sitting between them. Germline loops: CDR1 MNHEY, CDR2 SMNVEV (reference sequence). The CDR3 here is CASSLGRGSSYEQYF. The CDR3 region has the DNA TGTGCCAGCAGCCTGGGACGCGGCAGCTCCTACGAGCAGTACTTC.

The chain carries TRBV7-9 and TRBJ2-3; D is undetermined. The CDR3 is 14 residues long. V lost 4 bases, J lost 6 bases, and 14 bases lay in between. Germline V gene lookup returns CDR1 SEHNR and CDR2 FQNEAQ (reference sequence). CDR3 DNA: TGTGCCAGCAGCTCCGGGCCCGGGCAGGATACGCAGTATTTT. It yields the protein CASSSGPGQDTQYF.

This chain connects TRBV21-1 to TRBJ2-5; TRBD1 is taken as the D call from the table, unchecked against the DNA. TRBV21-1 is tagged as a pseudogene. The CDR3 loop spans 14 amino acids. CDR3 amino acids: CASTPPGYQETQYF. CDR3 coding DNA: TGTGCCAGCACCCCCCCGGGCTACCAAGAGACCCAGTACTTC.

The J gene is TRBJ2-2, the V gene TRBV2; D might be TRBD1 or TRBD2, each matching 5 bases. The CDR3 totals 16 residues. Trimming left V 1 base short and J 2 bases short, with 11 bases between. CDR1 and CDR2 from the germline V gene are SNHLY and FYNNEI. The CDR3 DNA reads TGTGCCAGCAGTGAAGAAGAGGGGTTCAACACCGGGGAGCTGTTTTTT. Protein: CASSEEEGFNTGELFF.

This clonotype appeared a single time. The CDR3 sequence: CASIKGATEAFF. The CDR3 coding sequence is TGTGCCAGCATCAAGGGTGCAACTGAAGCTTTCTTT. The chain employs TRBV7-9 and TRBJ1-1; D gene unclear. V was pared by 7 bases and J by 5 bases, with 11 bases between. The germline V gene has CDR1 SEHNR and CDR2 FQNEAQ (reference sequence). This CDR3 has 12 amino acids.

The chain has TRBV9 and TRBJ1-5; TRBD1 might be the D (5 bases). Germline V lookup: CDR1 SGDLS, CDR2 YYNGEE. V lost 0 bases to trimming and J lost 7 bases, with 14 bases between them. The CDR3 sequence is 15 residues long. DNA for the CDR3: TGTGCCAGCAGCGTAGATGGGCAGGGAGGACAGCCCCAGCATTTT. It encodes CASSVDGQGGQPQHF.

DNA of the CDR3: TGCGCCAGCAGCGGGGCGGGAGGGCAGTTCTTC. It translates to CASSGAGGQFF. V gene TRBV4-1 combines with J gene TRBJ2-1; TRBD2 agrees at 8 bases. CDR1 is MGHRA and CDR2 is YSYEKL in the germline V gene. CDR3 length equals 11 residues. Trimming at V came to 5 bases and at J to 12 bases, leaving 3 bases not matched to a gene.

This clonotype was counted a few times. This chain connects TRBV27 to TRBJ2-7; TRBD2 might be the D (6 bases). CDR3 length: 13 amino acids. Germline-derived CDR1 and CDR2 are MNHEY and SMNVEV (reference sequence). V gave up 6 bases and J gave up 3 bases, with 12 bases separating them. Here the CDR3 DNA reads TGTGCCAGCAGCCCCGGGACTTTCTACGAGCAGTACTTC. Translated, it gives CASSPGTFYEQYF.

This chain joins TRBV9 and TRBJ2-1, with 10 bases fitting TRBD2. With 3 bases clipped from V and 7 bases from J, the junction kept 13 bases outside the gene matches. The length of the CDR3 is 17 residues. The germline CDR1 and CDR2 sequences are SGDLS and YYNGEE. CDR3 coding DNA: TGTGCCAGCAGCGCCGAGGCGGGACTAGCGTATATGAATGAGCAGTTCTTC. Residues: CASSAEAGLAYMNEQFF.

The CDR3, as DNA: TGTGCCAGCAGTGAGGGGACTAGCAATGAGCAGTTCTTC. Amino acids: CASSEGTSNEQFF. V gene TRBV2 combines with J gene TRBJ2-1; 8 nucleotides match TRBD2. Germline CDR1 is SNHLY and CDR2 is FYNNEI. Trimming removed 3 bases from V and 6 bases from J; junction bases left unmatched: 1. The CDR3 spans 13 residues. The full variable domain, rest sourced from reference TRBV2 and TRBJ2-1, is EPEVTQTPSHQVTQMGQEVILRCVPISNHLYFYWYRQILGQKVEFLVSFYNNEISEKSEIFDDQFSVERPDGSNFTLKIRSTKLEDSAMYFCASSEGTSNEQFFGPGTRLTVL.

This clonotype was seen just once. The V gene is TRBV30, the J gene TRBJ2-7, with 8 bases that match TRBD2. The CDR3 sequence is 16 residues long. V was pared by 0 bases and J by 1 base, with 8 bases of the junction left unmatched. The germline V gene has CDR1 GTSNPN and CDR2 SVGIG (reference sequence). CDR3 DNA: TGTGCCTGGAGTGTCACCGGGGGGGGAGGATCCTACGAGCAGTACTTC. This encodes CAWSVTGGGGSYEQYF. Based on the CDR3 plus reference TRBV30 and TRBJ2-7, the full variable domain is SQTIHQWPATLVQPVGSPLSLECTVEGTSNPNLYWYRQAAGRGLQLLFYSVGIGQISSEVPQNLSASRPQDRQFILSSKKLLLSDSGFYLCAWSVTGGGGSYEQYFGPGTRLTVT.

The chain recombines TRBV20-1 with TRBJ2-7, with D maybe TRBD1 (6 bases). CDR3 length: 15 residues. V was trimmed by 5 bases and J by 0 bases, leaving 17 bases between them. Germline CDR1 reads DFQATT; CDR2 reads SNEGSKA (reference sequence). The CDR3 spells CSAVQGPTSSYEQYF. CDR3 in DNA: TGCAGTGCTGTACAGGGACCAACGAGCTCCTACGAGCAGTACTTC.

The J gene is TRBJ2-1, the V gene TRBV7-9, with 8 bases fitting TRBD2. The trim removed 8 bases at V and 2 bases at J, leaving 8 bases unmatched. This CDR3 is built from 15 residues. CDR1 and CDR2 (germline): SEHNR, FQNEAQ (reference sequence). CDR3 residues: CASPGISGAYNEQFF. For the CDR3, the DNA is TGTGCCAGCCCCGGTATTAGCGGGGCCTACAATGAGCAGTTCTTC.

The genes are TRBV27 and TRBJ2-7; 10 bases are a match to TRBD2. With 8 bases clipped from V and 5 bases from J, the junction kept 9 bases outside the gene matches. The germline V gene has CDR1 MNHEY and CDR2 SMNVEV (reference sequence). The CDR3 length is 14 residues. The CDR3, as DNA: TGTGCCAGCCGATCTAGCGGGGGAAGGAACGAGCAGTACTTC. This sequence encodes CASRSSGGRNEQYF.

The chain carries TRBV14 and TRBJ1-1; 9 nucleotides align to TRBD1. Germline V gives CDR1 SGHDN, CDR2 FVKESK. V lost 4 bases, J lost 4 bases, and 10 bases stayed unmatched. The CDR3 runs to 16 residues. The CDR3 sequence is CASSPRDRDWGTEAFF. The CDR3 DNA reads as TGTGCCAGCAGCCCTCGGGACAGGGATTGGGGCACTGAAGCTTTCTTT. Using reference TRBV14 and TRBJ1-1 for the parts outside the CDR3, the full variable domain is EAGVTQFPSHSVIEKGQTVTLRCDPISGHDNLYWYRRVMGKEIKFLLHFVKESKQDESGMPNNRFLAERTGGTYSTLKVQPAELEDSGVYFCASSPRDRDWGTEAFFGQGTRLTVV.

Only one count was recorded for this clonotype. The CDR3 bases are TGTGCCAGCAGCGGTTTCGTGGGGGAGTCCAACTATGGCTACACCTTC. Translation: CASSGFVGESNYGYTF. The chain combines TRBV13 with TRBJ1-2; perhaps TRBD1 as D (5 bases). V was trimmed by 5 bases and J by 2 bases, leaving 18 bases between them. CDR3 length: 16 residues. In germline, CDR1 is PRHDT, CDR2 FYEKMQ (reference sequence).

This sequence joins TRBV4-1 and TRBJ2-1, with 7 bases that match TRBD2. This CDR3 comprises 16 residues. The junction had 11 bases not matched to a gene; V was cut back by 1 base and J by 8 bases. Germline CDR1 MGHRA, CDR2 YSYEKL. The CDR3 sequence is CASSQATGLVFHEQFF. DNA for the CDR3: TGCGCCAGCAGCCAAGCGACCGGACTAGTCTTTCATGAGCAGTTCTTC.